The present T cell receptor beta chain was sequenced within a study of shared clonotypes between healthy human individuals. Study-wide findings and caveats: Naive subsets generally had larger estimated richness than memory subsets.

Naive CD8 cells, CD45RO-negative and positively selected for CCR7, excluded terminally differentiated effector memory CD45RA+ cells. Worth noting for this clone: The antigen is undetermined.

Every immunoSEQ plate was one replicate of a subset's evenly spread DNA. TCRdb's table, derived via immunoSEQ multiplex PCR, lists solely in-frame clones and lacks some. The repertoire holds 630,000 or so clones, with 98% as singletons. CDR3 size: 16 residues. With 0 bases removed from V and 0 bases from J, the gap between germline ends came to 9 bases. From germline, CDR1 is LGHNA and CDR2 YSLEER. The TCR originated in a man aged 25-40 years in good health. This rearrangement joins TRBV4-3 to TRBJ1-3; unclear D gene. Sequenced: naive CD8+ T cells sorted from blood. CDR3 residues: CASSQETGASGNTIYF. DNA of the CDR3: TGCGCCAGCAGCCAAGAAACCGGAGCCTCTGGAAACACCATATATTTT.